Below are 15 T cell receptor beta chains sequenced from a single sample in a study of blood T cell repertoires in COVID-19. TCRdb's copy holds only in-frame clones and misses some; the assay was immunoSEQ multiplex PCR. The sample lists over 80,000 clones; 80% to 90% were seen once. Sequences were obtained from peripheral blood. These receptors all stem from a man older than 75 with active or convalescent COVID-19.

Here the CDR3 reads CASSSHPTGARETQYF. The CDR3 nucleotides are TGTGCCAGCAGCTCCCATCCGACAGGGGCGAGGGAGACCCAGTACTTC. The gene calls are TRBV5-4 and TRBJ2-5, with TRBD1 matching 8 bases. This CDR3 is 16 amino acids long. V shed 3 bases, J shed 5 bases, and the junction held 12 bases outside the gene matches. CDR1 SGHNT and CDR2 YYREEE come from the germline V gene (reference sequence).

The genes are TRBV3-1 (or the pseudogene TRBV3-2) and TRBJ2-3; possibly TRBD2 for D (6 bases). V was trimmed by 7 bases and J by 4 bases, leaving 18 bases between them. CDR1 is LGHDT, CDR2 YNNKEL, per germline (reference sequence). CDR3 length: 15 residues. The CDR3: CASKRRGGPADTQYF. In DNA form, the CDR3 reads TGTGCCAGCAAAAGAAGGGGAGGCCCTGCAGATACGCAGTATTTT.

V gene TRBV10-3 combines with J gene TRBJ2-7; D remains unclear. The CDR3 runs to 14 residues. V lost 6 bases and J lost 0, with 12 bases in between. Germline V gives CDR1 ENHRY, CDR2 SYGVKD. CDR3 DNA: TGTGCCATCAGGGGCATTGTCAGCTCCTACGAGCAGTACTTC. Translated, it gives CAIRGIVSSYEQYF.

This CDR3 is CASSLSLGSGNSYNEQFF. CDR3 sequence (DNA): TGTGCCAGCAGTTTATCGTTGGGTAGCGGGAACTCCTACAATGAGCAGTTCTTC. The gene calls are TRBV27 and TRBJ2-1, with 8 bases that match TRBD2. This CDR3 contains 18 residues. CDR1 and CDR2 (germline): MNHEY, SMNVEV (reference sequence). Losses at the gene ends were 0 bases for V and 0 bases for J; bases not matched to a gene: 7.

V usage is TRBV27 and J usage is TRBJ1-6, with 8 nucleotides matching TRBD1. J lost 9 bases, V lost 2 bases, and 3 bases had no gene match. This CDR3 comprises 14 residues. Germline-derived CDR1 and CDR2 are MNHEY and SMNVEV (reference sequence). The CDR3 loop is CASSLETGVSPLHF. The CDR3 DNA follows: TGTGCCAGCAGTTTAGAGACAGGGGTTTCACCCCTCCACTTT.

This chain joins TRBV19 and TRBJ2-5; TRBD2 matches at 8 bases. Germline assignment: CDR1 LNHDA and CDR2 SQIVND (reference sequence). The CDR3 runs to 14 residues. V shed 9 bases and J 4 bases; nucleotides not matched to a gene: 10. Written as DNA, the CDR3 is TGTGCCAGCAAGAGCCACAGCGGGAGAGAGACCCAGTACTTC. Translating gives CASKSHSGRETQYF. The full variable domain, in which reference TRBV19 and TRBJ2-5 provide the parts outside the CDR3, is DGGITQSPKYLFRKEGQNVTLSCEQNLNHDAMYWYRQDPGQGLRLIYYSQIVNDFQKGDIAEGYSVSREKKESFPLTVTSAQKNPTAFYLCASKSHSGRETQYFGPGTRLLVL.

V gene TRBV29-1 combines with J gene TRBJ1-2; 8 bases fit TRBD1. Trimming removed 5 bases from V and 3 bases from J; junction bases left unmatched: 2. This CDR3 region has 12 residues. The germline V gene has CDR1 SQVTM and CDR2 ANQGSEA. CDR3 in DNA: TGCAGCGTTTCGACAGGGGACTATGGCTACACCTTC. Translation gives CSVSTGDYGYTF.

J is TRBJ1-5 and V is TRBV2; no clear D. Per the germline V gene, CDR1 is SNHLY and CDR2 is FYNNEI. The CDR3 extends over 12 amino acids. Trimming took off 7 bases at V and 5 bases at J, with 9 bases between the two ends. The CDR3 DNA follows: TGTGCCAGCACGAAGGGAGATCAGCCCCAGCATTTT. Translated: CASTKGDQPQHF.

The gene calls are TRBV19 and TRBJ1-2, with D possibly matching TRBD1 (6 bases). The CDR3 extends over 20 amino acids. V lost 7 bases and J lost 3, with 33 bases in between. Per germline, CDR1 LNHDA and CDR2 SQIVND (reference sequence). The CDR3 coding sequence is TGTGCCAGTATAGGGTCGGATAATTCTGTGAGGGGGGGAGGCTACTATGGCTACACCTTC. Its protein is CASIGSDNSVRGGGYYGYTF.

The chain couples TRBV6-5 to TRBJ2-1; D is possibly TRBD2 (5 bases). CDR1 and CDR2 from the germline V gene are MNHEY and SVGAGI. The CDR3 covers 15 residues. Trimming cost V 6 bases and J 4 bases, with 16 bases left between them. The CDR3 DNA reads as TGTGCCAGCAGCCTGGACTCGGGCGAGTACAATGAGCAGTTCTTC. Its protein is CASSLDSGEYNEQFF.

Only a few counts were recorded for this clone. This sequence joins TRBV7-2 and TRBJ2-1; 8 nucleotides line up with TRBD1. The CDR3 has 13 amino acids. The V and J ends lost 0 bases and 15 bases, in that order; junction bases with no gene match: 7. Germline CDR1 SGHTA, CDR2 FQGNSA. CDR3 DNA: TGTGCCAGCAGCTTAGCCAGGAACAGGGGGTGGTTCTTC. This encodes CASSLARNRGWFF.

This chain uses TRBV2 with TRBJ2-7; 8 bases are a match to TRBD1. The CDR3 contains 13 residues. The germline V gene encodes CDR1 SNHLY and CDR2 FYNNEI. J gave up 3 bases and V 5 bases, and 3 bases lay outside the gene matches. CDR3 DNA: TGTGCCAGCAGTTCGGGACAGGTCTACGAGCAGTACTTC. Encoded protein: CASSSGQVYEQYF. Looking up the rest from reference TRBV2 and TRBJ2-7 gives the full variable domain: EPEVTQTPSHQVTQMGQEVILRCVPISNHLYFYWYRQILGQKVEFLVSFYNNEISEKSEIFDDQFSVERPDGSNFTLKIRSTKLEDSAMYFCASSSGQVYEQYFGPGTRLTVT.

The rearrangement links TRBV23-1 to TRBJ2-6, with 9 nucleotides matching TRBD1. TRBV23-1 is an open reading frame, and its role is uncertain. With V trimmed by 10 bases and J by 4 bases, 14 bases remained unmatched. This CDR3 has 17 residues. CDR3 nucleotide sequence: TGCGCCAACAACCCGGACAGGGGAGGGTCCGGGGCCAACGTCCTGACTTTC. This sequence encodes CANNPDRGGSGANVLTF.

This rearrangement joins TRBV30 to TRBJ2-7; D gene ambiguous. Germline CDR1 is GTSNPN and CDR2 is SVGIG (reference sequence). Trimming cost V 2 bases and J 6 bases, with 8 bases left between them. The CDR3 is 11 amino acids. CDR3 sequence (DNA): TGTGCCTGGAGTTTGGGCAGCGAGCAGTACTTC. Protein: CAWSLGSEQYF.

CDR3 coding DNA: TGTGCCAGCAGTTACTCGCTTCGAGAAAACGAGCAGTACTTC. This translates into CASSYSLRENEQYF. The rearrangement joins TRBV6-6 to TRBJ2-7; D remains unclear. Germline assignment: CDR1 MNHNY and CDR2 SVGAGI (reference sequence). The length of the CDR3 is 14 residues. Between the trimmed V and J ends, which lost 0 bases and 5 bases, there was a span of 11 bases.